This T cell receptor beta chain is from a study of OX40 agonist ivuxolimab in advanced cancers. Clones were sequenced by immunoSEQ multiplex PCR, and TCRdb holds only the in-frame ones, with some missing. The sample lists about 84,000 clones, approximately 95% occurring once. This CDR3 region has 13 residues. Germline V CDR1 and CDR2: MDHEN, SYDVKM. V lost 8 bases and J 2 bases, leaving 12 bases between the germline ends. Material: CD4+ or CD8+ T cells sorted from blood, obtained in a trial of the OX40 agonist ivuxolimab. This TCR came from an adult with an advanced solid tumor such as melanoma, head and neck, liver or kidney cancer. The chain carries TRBV28 and TRBJ2-5, with D perhaps matching TRBD1 or TRBD2 (6 bases each). CDR3 bases: TGTGCCAGCCGGGGGCAGATGCAAGAGACCCAGTACTTC. It specifies CASRGQMQETQYF.